This T cell receptor beta chain was identified during a study of breast tumors, draining lymph nodes, adjacent tissues. TCRdb re-analysed the multiplex PCR reads in MiXCR, keeping a single row per CDR3 protein. The sample holds some 85,000 distinct CDR3 sequences, approximately 30% seen once. Whole-study findings and limits: Data fit most tumor T cells coming from lymph node, expanding in tumor.

Breast cancer patients provided tissue from their axillary draining lymph nodes. This CDR3 contains 14 residues. Germline CDR1 is MNHEY and CDR2 is SVGEGT. Trimming cost V 5 bases and J 4 bases, with 11 bases left between them. A note on this clonotype: Antigen specificity is unknown.

This TCR derives from a female donor with breast cancer. Some clones in this sample may be carry-over from other donors' samples. The sample was axillary lymph node tissue. This chain uses TRBV6-2 or TRBV6-3 with TRBJ2-2; the D is unclear. CDR3 sequence reads: CASSHGRATGELFF. The CDR3 DNA is TGTGCCAGCAGTCACGGCAGAGCCACCGGGGAGCTGTTTTTT.